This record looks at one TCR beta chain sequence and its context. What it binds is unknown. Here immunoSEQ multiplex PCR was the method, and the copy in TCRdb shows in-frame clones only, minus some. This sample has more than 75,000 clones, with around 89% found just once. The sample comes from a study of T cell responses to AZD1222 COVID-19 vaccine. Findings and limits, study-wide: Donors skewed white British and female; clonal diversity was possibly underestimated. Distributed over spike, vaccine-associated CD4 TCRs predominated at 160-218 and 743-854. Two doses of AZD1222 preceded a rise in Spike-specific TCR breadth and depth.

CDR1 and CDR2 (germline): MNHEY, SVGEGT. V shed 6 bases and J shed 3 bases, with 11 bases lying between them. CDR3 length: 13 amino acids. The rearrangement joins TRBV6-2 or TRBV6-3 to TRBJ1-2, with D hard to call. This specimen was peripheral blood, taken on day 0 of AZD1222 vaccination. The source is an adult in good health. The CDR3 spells CASSGRPHYGYTF. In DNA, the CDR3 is TGTGCCAGCAGCGGACGGCCCCACTATGGCTACACCTTC.